Below are 6 T cell receptor beta chains sequenced from a single sample in a study of CD8 T cells in ankylosing spondylitis. Findings and limits, study-wide: The study identified a TCR beta motif of seven or eight highly homologous variants that appeared characteristic of ankylosing spondylitis blood.

TCRdb used MiXCR to reprocess the 5' RACE reads, holding one entry per CDR3 protein. The sample includes about 500,000 distinct CDR3 sequences, about 5.4% seen only once; the top ten take under 4.5%. Their antigen targets remain unknown. Sequenced material: blood, either unsorted or a sorted T cell fraction (not recorded which). The source is a male donor with ankylosing spondylitis.

This clonotype has at least ten counts. V is TRBV6-5 and J is TRBJ1-2; no firm D call. Germline V CDR1 and CDR2: MNHEY, SVGAGI. This CDR3 spans 16 amino acids. V shed 2 bases and J shed 0 bases, with 13 bases lying between them. CDR3 sequence: CASSYDRDGPNYGYTF. CDR3 nucleotide sequence: TGTGCCAGCAGTTACGATAGAGACGGACCTAACTATGGCTACACCTTC.

The table lists this clonotype with many counts. The rearrangement uses TRBV5-1 and TRBJ2-3, with 11 bases fitting TRBD2. Trimming at V came to 8 bases and at J to 0 bases, leaving 2 bases not matched to a gene. The CDR3 has 14 amino acids. The germline gives CDR1 SGHRS, CDR2 YFSETQ. Here the CDR3 reads CASRTSGSTDTQYF. Written as DNA, the CDR3 is TGCGCCAGTAGGACTAGCGGGAGCACAGATACGCAGTATTTT.

This clonotype came up many times. The V and J genes are TRBV7-3 and TRBJ2-3, with D unclear. Germline V gene lookup returns CDR1 SGHTA and CDR2 FQGTGA. V was clipped by 2 bases and J by 1 base, with 10 bases between them. This CDR3 is 15 amino acids long. CDR3 coding DNA: TGTGCCAGCAGCTTAGCCCGTGGGGGCACAGATACGCAGTATTTT. Its protein is CASSLARGGTDTQYF.

This clonotype has a count of ten or more. This chain links TRBV18 with TRBJ2-5, with D unclear. V gave up 3 bases and J gave up 4 bases, with 12 bases separating them. The V gene's germline CDR1 is KGHSH and CDR2 LQKENI. This CDR3 is 14 amino acids long. Written as DNA, the CDR3 is TGTGCCAGCTCACCGGTCGGCCGTAGAGAGACCCAGTACTTC. Its translation: CASSPVGRRETQYF.

This clonotype appeared many times. The chain links TRBV27 to TRBJ1-1; D not certain. From germline, CDR1 is MNHEY and CDR2 SMNVEV (reference sequence). The CDR3 has 18 residues. Trimming took off 0 bases at V and 1 base at J, with 18 bases between the two ends. CDR3 DNA: TGTGCCAGCAGTTTATCAGCCCCTGGGCAAGGTTGGAACACTGAAGCTTTCTTT. Translating gives CASSLSAPGQGWNTEAFF.

Ten or more counts support this clonotype. This chain joins TRBV7-9 and TRBJ2-7; the match to TRBD1 covers 11 bases. Germline CDR1 reads SEHNR; CDR2 reads FQNEAQ (reference sequence). The CDR3 covers 15 residues. The trim removed 5 bases at V and 5 bases at J, leaving 8 bases unmatched. CDR3 DNA sequence: TGTGCCAGCAGCCTACGGGACAGGGGGGACCACGAGCAGTACTTC. Translated, it gives CASSLRDRGDHEQYF.